The 21 T cell receptor beta chains presented below share a single source sample, sequenced in a study of neurological immune-mediated disorders. TCRdb passed the 5' RACE reads through MiXCR, listing each CDR3 protein once. The sample holds 71,000 or so distinct CDR3 sequences; approximately 13% are singletons and the top ten take around 4.3%. The sample's time point: longitudinal time-point 1 (baseline). Sample: PBMCs. These receptors all stem from a female donor with HTLV-1-associated myelopathy (HAM/TSP).

This clonotype was observed many times. This chain connects TRBV7-8 to TRBJ1-1; D gene unclear. The V gene's germline CDR1 is SGHVS and CDR2 FQNEAQ. V was trimmed by 0 bases and J by 1 base, leaving 6 bases between them. The CDR3 consists of 14 residues. The chain's CDR3 is CASSLARENTEAFF. The CDR3 nucleotides are TGTGCCAGCAGCTTAGCGCGGGAGAACACTGAAGCTTTCTTT.

This clonotype was found many times. The rearrangement uses TRBV20-1 and TRBJ1-5; no clear D. CDR1 and CDR2 from the germline V gene are DFQATT and SNEGSKA (reference sequence). CDR3 length equals 14 residues. Trimming stripped 2 bases from V and 2 bases from J, with 10 bases between. The DNA for the CDR3 is TGCAGTGCTAGAAGGCGGAGAGGCAATCAGCCCCAGCATTTT. The encoded protein is CSARRRRGNQPQHF.

The V call is TRBV20-1, the J call TRBJ1-3; D is perhaps TRBD1 (5 bases). The CDR3 loop spans 17 amino acids. Germline CDR1 and CDR2: DFQATT and SNEGSKA (reference sequence). Trimming pared 0 bases from V and 0 bases from J, leaving 15 bases between. The DNA for the CDR3 is TGCAGTGCTAGAGATAGGAGGTTCGGGGGCTCTGGAAACACCATATATTTT. Residues: CSARDRRFGGSGNTIYF.

This clonotype was detected many times. V is TRBV7-7 and J is TRBJ2-7, with a weak D call TRBD1 (6 bases). In germline, CDR1 is SSHAT, CDR2 FNYEAQ (reference sequence). The V and J ends lost 2 bases and 5 bases respectively, with 13 bases between them. The CDR3 consists of 14 residues. The CDR3 reads CASSLQPGVDEQYF. CDR3 nucleotides: TGTGCCAGCAGCTTACAGCCAGGGGTCGACGAGCAGTACTTC.

The gene calls are TRBV5-1 and TRBJ2-1; D remains ambiguous. Trimming left V 0 bases short and J 4 bases short, with 5 bases between. Looked up from germline, CDR1 is SGHRS and CDR2 is YFSETQ. This CDR3 comprises 13 residues. The CDR3 nucleotides are TGCGCCAGCAGCTTGGGGGAATACAATGAGCAGTTCTTC. Translating gives CASSLGEYNEQFF. The variable domain in full, completed from reference TRBV5-1 and TRBJ2-1, reads KAGVTQTPRYLIKTRGQQVTLSCSPISGHRSVSWYQQTPGQGLQFLFEYFSETQRNKGNFPGRFSGRQFSNSRSEMNVSTLELGDSALYLCASSLGEYNEQFFGPGTRLTVL.

This clonotype was seen at least ten times. The CDR3: CSARPQDSYNQPQHF. CDR3 nucleotides: TGCAGTGCTAGGCCGCAGGACAGCTACAATCAGCCCCAGCATTTT. The gene calls are TRBV20-1 and TRBJ1-5, with D maybe TRBD1 (6 bases). Trimming shortened V by 3 bases and J by 3 bases, and 15 bases separated the two germline ends. This CDR3 spans 15 amino acids. CDR1 is DFQATT, CDR2 SNEGSKA, per germline (reference sequence).

This clonotype was counted at least ten times. The rearrangement joins TRBV29-1 to TRBJ2-2; the match to TRBD2 covers 7 bases. Germline values: CDR1 SQVTM, CDR2 ANQGSEA. V was pared by 6 bases and J by 6 bases, with 7 bases of the junction left unmatched. This CDR3 is built from 13 residues. CDR3 sequence reads: CSVGTGGAGELFF. Written as DNA, the CDR3 is TGCAGCGTGGGGACTGGGGGGGCCGGGGAGCTGTTTTTT.

On this clonotype itself: A much larger clone is a single base away; this may be a read error. The V and J genes are TRBV12-3 or TRBV12-4 and TRBJ1-5; 7 bases fit TRBD1. J lost 1 base, V lost 3 bases, and 9 bases had no gene match. The CDR3 is made up of 17 amino acids. CDR3 sequence: CASSFGRGSWSNQPQHF. The CDR3 bases are TGTGCCAGCAGTTTTGGCAGGGGGTCTTGGAGCAATCAGCCCCAGCATTTT.

This clonotype showed up many times. The chain has TRBV2 and TRBJ1-6; D unresolved. Looked up from germline, CDR1 is SNHLY and CDR2 is FYNNEI. Trimming left V 4 bases short and J 7 bases short, with 8 bases between. The length of the CDR3 is 13 residues. CDR3 DNA: TGTGCCAGCAGTGTATCGGGGAATTCACCCCTCCACTTT. Encoded protein: CASSVSGNSPLHF.

This clonotype was counted between two and nine times. The J gene is TRBJ2-1, the V gene TRBV14; D perhaps matches TRBD1 (5 bases). V was trimmed by 4 bases and J by 1 base, leaving 8 bases between them. Germline V CDR1 and CDR2: SGHDN, FVKESK. The CDR3 totals 14 residues. For the CDR3, the DNA is TGTGCCAGCAGCCGGCGACAGTCCTACAATGAGCAGTTCTTC. Translation gives CASSRRQSYNEQFF. Full variable domain (missing parts from reference TRBV14 and TRBJ2-1): EAGVTQFPSHSVIEKGQTVTLRCDPISGHDNLYWYRRVMGKEIKFLLHFVKESKQDESGMPNNRFLAERTGGTYSTLKVQPAELEDSGVYFCASSRRQSYNEQFFGPGTRLTVL.

This clonotype appeared many times. This chain links TRBV5-1 with TRBJ1-3; maybe TRBD1 (5 bases). Trimming cost V 0 bases and J 0 bases, with 13 bases left between them. Germline values: CDR1 SGHRS, CDR2 YFSETQ. The CDR3 has 17 residues. The DNA of the CDR3 is TGCGCCAGCAGCTTGGTGAGCGGGGACTCCTCTGGAAACACCATATATTTT. This gives the protein CASSLVSGDSSGNTIYF.

This clonotype was recorded at least ten times. The chain combines TRBV6-5 with TRBJ1-3; 7 bases line up with TRBD1. This CDR3 is built from 16 residues. The germline V gene has CDR1 MNHEY and CDR2 SVGAGI. The V and J ends lost 4 bases and 4 bases, in that order; junction bases with no gene match: 10. CDR3 DNA sequence: TGTGCCAGCAGTTTATCCGGGACAGCGGTGGGAAACACCATATATTTT. Translated: CASSLSGTAVGNTIYF.

This clonotype showed up many times. The chain has TRBV28 and TRBJ2-7; 7 bases line up with TRBD1. CDR1 MDHEN and CDR2 SYDVKM come from the germline V gene. CDR3 size: 13 residues. Trimming at V came to 5 bases and at J to 4 bases, leaving 5 bases not matched to a gene. The CDR3 region has the DNA TGTGCCAGCAGTCGGGGACAGTTATACGAGCAGTACTTC. This sequence encodes CASSRGQLYEQYF. Variable domain in full (rest from reference TRBV28 and TRBJ2-7): DVKVTQSSRYLVKRTGEKVFLECVQDMDHENMFWYRQDPGLGLRLIYFSYDVKMKEKGDIPEGYSVSREKKERFSLILESASTNQTSMYLCASSRGQLYEQYFGPGTRLTVT.

This chain connects TRBV5-1 to TRBJ2-1; 8 bases are shared with TRBD2. The V segment lost 2 bases and the J segment 7 bases; nucleotides outside the gene matches: 11. The CDR3 sequence is 16 residues long. Germline CDR1 and CDR2: SGHRS and YFSETQ. The CDR3 reads CASSFRSGGAYNEQFF. DNA for the CDR3: TGCGCCAGCAGCTTTCGGTCGGGGGGGGCGTATAATGAGCAGTTCTTC.

This clonotype was counted many times. The chain carries TRBV6-6 and TRBJ1-1; D remains ambiguous. The V end was cut by 5 bases, the J end by 5 bases, with 12 bases between. This CDR3 is built from 13 residues. CDR1 MNHNY and CDR2 SVGAGI come from the germline V gene (reference sequence). CDR3 in DNA: TGTGCCAGCAGTAACGAAGCGGAGACTGAAGCTTTCTTT. As protein: CASSNEAETEAFF.

This clonotype was seen more than once but under ten times. The genes are TRBV9 and TRBJ1-4, with D tentatively TRBD1 (5 bases). V shed 7 bases and J shed 5 bases, with 12 bases lying between them. Germline assignment: CDR1 SGDLS and CDR2 YYNGEE. The CDR3 length is 13 residues. The CDR3 coding sequence is TGTGCCAGCGGTGGGGGGGGGAATGAAAAACTGTTTTTT. Encoded protein: CASGGGGNEKLFF.

This clonotype turned up a few times. This sequence may be a read error, since a much larger clone differs from it by one base. The chain carries TRBV12-3 or TRBV12-4 and TRBJ2-5; TRBD1 agrees at 10 bases. The CDR3 spans 14 residues. For the CDR3, the DNA is TGTGTCAGCAGACCCGGGACAGGGGAAGAGACCCAGTACTTC. It yields the protein CVSRPGTGEETQYF.

A word on this clonotype: This clone may be a read error of a much larger clone one base away. V gene TRBV3-1 combines with J gene TRBJ2-2, with D perhaps TRBD1 or TRBD2 (5 bases each). From germline, CDR1 is LGHDT and CDR2 YNNKEL (reference sequence). The CDR3 is 16 residues long. For the CDR3, the DNA is TGTGCCAGCAGCCGGTCGTCTTCACTGGACACCGGGGATCTGTTTTTT. Encoded protein: CASSRSSSLDTGDLFF.

The rearrangement uses TRBV4-3 and TRBJ2-2, with D possibly being TRBD2 (6 bases). The germline V gene has CDR1 LGHNA and CDR2 YSLEER. Trimming removed 1 base at V and 6 bases at J, with 6 bases between. The CDR3 has 13 amino acids. The CDR3 nucleotides read TGCGCCAGCAGCCAAGCGGGGGCCGGGGAGCTGTTTTTT. It translates to CASSQAGAGELFF.

This clonotype was counted at least ten times. The chain uses TRBV28 and TRBJ2-3; unclear D gene. The germline CDR1 and CDR2 sequences are MDHEN and SYDVKM. V shed 4 bases and J shed 3 bases, with 17 bases lying between them. CDR3 length: 16 amino acids. The chain's CDR3 is CASSSKYRLVTDTQYF. DNA for the CDR3: TGTGCCAGCAGTTCCAAATACCGACTGGTGACAGATACGCAGTATTTT. The full variable domain, completed using reference TRBV28 and TRBJ2-3, is DVKVTQSSRYLVKRTGEKVFLECVQDMDHENMFWYRQDPGLGLRLIYFSYDVKMKEKGDIPEGYSVSREKKERFSLILESASTNQTSMYLCASSSKYRLVTDTQYFGPGTRLTVL.

Comment on this clonotype: Just one base apart from a much larger clone, this may be a read error. V is TRBV7-2 and J is TRBJ2-7, with no clear D. CDR3 length: 13 amino acids. CDR1 is SGHTA, CDR2 FQGNSA, per germline. This CDR3 reads CSSSTQVVYEQYF. The CDR3 DNA sequence: TGTTCCAGCAGCACCCAGGTGGTTTACGAGCAGTACTTC.